One and the same sample provided the 3 T cell receptor beta chains below, sequenced in a study of beta chain features in type 1 diabetes. What was sequenced were expressed TCRB transcripts, since all of the isolated RNA had been reverse transcribed. Sequenced by immunoSEQ multiplex PCR; TCRdb stores in-frame clones only, minus some. The repertoire has some 900,000 clones, under 20% of them found once; the top ten carry about 0.025%. Sequenced sample: naive CD4+ T cells from blood. Receptors were obtained from a woman between 18 and 29 years old in good health.

The chain joins TRBV5-1 to TRBJ2-3; 7 bases agree with TRBD1. Germline V gene lookup returns CDR1 SGHRS and CDR2 YFSETQ. The junction had 6 bases not matched to a gene; V was cut back by 3 bases and J by 5 bases. The CDR3 length is 14 residues. The CDR3 region has the DNA TGCGCCAGCAGCTGGGGGACAGCCCAAGATACGCAGTATTTT. The encoded protein is CASSWGTAQDTQYF.

The V and J genes are TRBV7-2 and TRBJ1-1; D is unclear. The V end was cut by 3 bases, the J end by 0 bases, with 11 bases between. The CDR3 loop spans 15 amino acids. Per germline, CDR1 SGHTA and CDR2 FQGNSA. CDR3 nucleotide sequence: TGTGCCAGCAGCTTGATGGCACGGATGAACACTGAAGCTTTCTTT. Translated: CASSLMARMNTEAFF. The full variable domain, its missing parts supplied by reference TRBV7-2 and TRBJ1-1, is GAGVSQSPSNKVTEKGKDVELRCDPISGHTALYWYRQSLGQGLEFLIYFQGNSAPDKSGLPSDRFSAERTGGSVSTLTIQRTQQEDSAVYLCASSLMARMNTEAFFGQGTRLTVV.

There are a few counts of this clone. The rearrangement joins TRBV15 to TRBJ2-5; D not certain. The J call may be faulty, since TRBJ2-7 better matches the DNA end. Germline assignment: CDR1 LNHNV and CDR2 YYDKDF (reference sequence). This CDR3 contains 13 residues. CDR3 sequence: CATSSRTFYEQYF. CDR3 DNA: TGTGCCACCAGCTCACGGACCTTTTACGAGCAGTACTTC.